This record concerns one TCR beta chain sequence. This sample stems from a study of OX40 agonist ivuxolimab in advanced cancers. Assay used: immunoSEQ multiplex PCR; TCRdb lists only in-frame clones, some missing. In the table there are 43,000 or so clones, almost 90% of which are singletons. CDR1 and CDR2 (germline): LGHNA, YNFKEQ. CDR3 length equals 15 residues. V dropped 0 bases and J dropped 8 bases, with 14 bases sitting between them. The TCR originated in an adult with an advanced solid tumor such as melanoma, head and neck, liver or kidney cancer. The sequencing used CD4+ or CD8+ T cells sorted from blood, collected in a trial of the OX40 agonist ivuxolimab. The V call is TRBV4-2, the J call TRBJ2-4; either TRBD1 or TRBD2 may fit D (6 bases each). CDR3 coding DNA: TGTGCCAGCAGCCAAGACGGGAAGAGGGGGGACATTCAGTACTTC. This sequence encodes CASSQDGKRGDIQYF.